Listed here is a single T cell receptor (beta chain). This clone was seen only a few times. This clone's antigen is unknown. No base quality values were provided; no much bigger clone lies one nucleotide off. TCR CDR3 regions were amplified from genomic DNA by multiplex PCR using the deep immunoSEQ assay. Extracted genomic DNA from each cell subset was spread evenly across all wells of several immunoSEQ 96-well plates, with each plate serving as a replicate. Each replicate PCR for unsorted PBMC received 250 to 300 ng genomic DNA, equal to approximately 29,000 T cell genomes. Genomic DNA from unsorted PBMC was sequenced over ten immunoSEQ deep assay plates. The purified libraries were quantified using a Qubit 3.0 fluorometer, sized with a Bioanalyzer 2100, and then quantified again using the KAPA Library Quantification kit. Every immunoSEQ 96-well plate was sequenced on a dedicated single-read 150-cycle Illumina NextSeq 550 flow cell. In the paper's pipeline: Because the immunoSEQ output included only junctional sequences and no quality scores, the filtering could not be the same as the filtering used for full-length reads. To assign V/J genes and CDR3, sequences were annotated using PyIR, a Python wrapper for IgBLAST v1.9, with IMGT germline references. Any read was removed if the V/J assignment was weak (E-value above 1e-6), the CDR3 was missing, or the read contained stop codons, out-of-frame junctions, or ambiguous translated residues. A V3J clonotype was defined by an identical inferred V gene, J gene, and CDR3 amino acid sequence. The percentage overlap between two repertoires was calculated by dividing the number of shared unique clonotypes by the size of the smaller repertoire. Repertoire richness was assessed with RTK rarefaction, the Chao1 estimator, and Recon v2.1 estimates of unobserved clonotypes. TCRdb took this table from immuneACCESS and kept in-frame rearrangements with V and J called. Such tables lack part of the clones; where checked against another copy, unresolved V genes explain under half of the gap, and the rest is unexplained. V and J calls plus clone size are reproduced from that table; the DNA served to infer D and trimming. In this sample the table shows approximately 480,000 clones, about 79% of which occur a single time. The ten most abundant clones make up about 12% of the sample.

The data derive from a study of shared clonotypes between healthy human individuals (dated by TCRdb to between 2020 and 2021). Describing the broader study: Three men and a couple of women, aged 18 to 49 years, made up the cohort. Different laboratories and diverse techniques were used to prepare libraries and sequence TCR repertoires, to increase sequencing depth and limit assay-specific biases. The study deeply sequenced blood TCR repertoires of about 5 healthy adults to estimate repertoire size and the extent of clonotype sharing between individuals. Each donor's leukapheresis produced roughly between roughly 0.85 and 9 billion PBMCs. On the study overall, not on this receptor specifically: Based on pairwise subsampling, the degree of clonotype sharing among donors was expected to be affected by sequencing depth. Sampling was limited to blood, and TCR repertoires in tissue likely differ from TCR repertoires in blood. The genetic and exposure-history diversity represented was limited by the small number of donors.

The donors were healthy, HIV-negative adults who had no recently reported acute infections or vaccinations. Only Caucasian adults living in Nashville, Tennessee, USA were represented among the donors. For unsorted samples, 75 million to 90 million PBMCs were counted and genomic DNA was extracted with the QIAamp DNA Blood Mini kit. After blood collection by leukapheresis, PBMCs were isolated using Ficoll-Histopaque density gradient centrifugation and then cryopreserved in the vapor phase of liquid nitrogen. The germline V gene specifies ENHRY as CDR1 and SYGVKD as CDR2. The CDR3 runs 13 amino acids, cysteine and phenylalanine included. Solely the CDR3 DNA is kept, with 39 bases framed from the first base. V drops 4 bases and J drops 6 bases, leaving 13 bases in between.

The sample consisted of PBMCs. The sequence derives from a woman in her thirties or forties in good health. Some clones in this sample may be carry-over from other donors' samples. This chain is built from TRBV10-3 and TRBJ2-7, with the D assignment possibly TRBD1 or TRBD2, given 5 matching bases for each. DNA sequence: TGTGCCATCAGTGGGTCCCGGGACGGCGAGCAGTACTTC. Translated, this gives CAISGSRDGEQYF.